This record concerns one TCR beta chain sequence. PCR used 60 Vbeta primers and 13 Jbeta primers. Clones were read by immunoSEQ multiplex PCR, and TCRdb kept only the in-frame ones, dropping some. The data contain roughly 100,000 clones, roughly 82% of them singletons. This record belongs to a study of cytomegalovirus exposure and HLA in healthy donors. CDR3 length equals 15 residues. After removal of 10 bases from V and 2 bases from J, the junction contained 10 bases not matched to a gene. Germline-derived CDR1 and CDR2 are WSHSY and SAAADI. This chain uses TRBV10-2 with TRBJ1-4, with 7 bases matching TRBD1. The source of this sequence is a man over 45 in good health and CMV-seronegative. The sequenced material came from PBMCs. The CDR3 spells CATATTGSTNEKLFF. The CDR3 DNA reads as TGCGCCACCGCTACGACAGGGTCGACTAATGAAAAACTGTTTTTT.